Presented here are 30 T cell receptor beta chains from one specimen sequenced in a study of human T cells and chemical hapten exposure. Each CDR3 protein gets one entry after TCRdb re-called the RACE reads with MiXCR. The repertoire holds approximately 50,000 distinct CDR3 sequences, with around a tenth as singletons. Time point indicated: pre-sensitization, week 0. The treatment here: therapeutic diphenylcyclopropenone sensitization with weekly scalp DPC. Unfractionated whole blood served as the source for total RNA extraction. Source: whole blood, taken in connection with sensitization to the hapten diphenylcyclopropenone (DPC). Every receptor here comes from a woman in her 30s with alopecia areata. Some clones in this sample may be carry-over from other donors' samples.

This clonotype was recorded at least ten times. The gene calls are TRBV28 and TRBJ1-5; D gene uncertain. V was cut by 0 bases and J by 4 bases, with 4 bases left in between. This CDR3 spans 13 amino acids. From germline, CDR1 is MDHEN and CDR2 SYDVKM. The CDR3 protein is CASSLWGNQPQHF. For the CDR3, the DNA is TGTGCCAGCAGTTTATGGGGAAATCAGCCCCAGCATTTT.

In regard to this clonotype: Just one base apart from a much larger clone, this may be a read error. The V and J genes are TRBV9 and TRBJ2-3, with D tentatively TRBD1 or TRBD2 (7 bases each). Germline V gene data show CDR1 as SGDLS and CDR2 as YYNGEE. The CDR3 has 17 amino acids. In DNA form, the CDR3 reads TGTGCCGGCAGCCATGCAGGGGGGGGACCTAGCACAGATACGCAGTATTTT. Translation gives CAGSHAGGGPSTDTQYF.

This clonotype was found many times. The genes are TRBV7-2 and TRBJ1-3; TRBD1 is a possible D gene (5 bases). Per germline, CDR1 SGHTA and CDR2 FQGNSA. This CDR3 spans 17 amino acids. V was cut by 4 bases and J by 0 bases, with 16 bases left in between. CDR3 sequence (DNA): TGTGCCAGCAGCTCAGATTACAGGATTATCTCTGGAAACACCATATATTTT. It is translated as CASSSDYRIISGNTIYF.

This clonotype was observed a handful of times. The V call is TRBV6-6, the J call TRBJ2-7, with TRBD1 as a possible D gene (6 bases). V gave up 2 bases and J gave up 5 bases, with 13 bases separating them. From germline, CDR1 is MNHNY and CDR2 SVGAGI (reference sequence). This CDR3 region has 14 residues. DNA of the CDR3: TGTGCCAGCAGTTACGACAGGACCGGGAACGAGCAGTACTTC. This translates into CASSYDRTGNEQYF.

The table lists this clonotype with a few counts. The chain joins TRBV6-6 to TRBJ1-3; TRBD1 aligns across 7 bases. Trimming cost V 2 bases and J 14 bases; bases outside gene matches: 6. This CDR3 is 12 amino acids long. Germline V lookup: CDR1 MNHNY, CDR2 SVGAGI (reference sequence). CDR3 bases: TGTGCCAGCAGTTACCAGTGGGACAGCTTATATTTT. Translation gives CASSYQWDSLYF.

J is TRBJ1-5 and V is TRBV12-3 or TRBV12-4; a possible D gene is TRBD1 (5 bases). The CDR3 totals 13 residues. V was shortened by 5 bases and J by 4 bases, with 9 bases between the two germline ends. The CDR3 region is CASSPRGNQPQHF. In DNA form, the CDR3 reads TGTGCCAGCAGTCCCCGGGGGAATCAGCCCCAGCATTTT.

The chain joins TRBV6-5 to TRBJ1-2; possibly TRBD1 for D (5 bases). The V gene's germline CDR1 is MNHEY and CDR2 SVGAGI. This CDR3 is 15 amino acids long. Trimming cost V 4 bases and J 0 bases, with 12 bases left between them. CDR3 loop: CASSFGGLANYGYTF. CDR3 DNA sequence: TGTGCCAGCAGTTTTGGGGGATTAGCTAACTATGGCTACACCTTC.

This clonotype occurred many times. The CDR3 coding sequence is TGTGCCAGCAGCTGGGGGACAGGCCATAATTCACCCCTCCACTTT. Its translation is CASSWGTGHNSPLHF. This chain joins TRBV5-4 and TRBJ1-6, with 8 bases that match TRBD1. The CDR3 loop spans 15 amino acids. The V and J ends lost 3 bases and 5 bases, in that order; junction bases with no gene match: 4. The germline CDR1 and CDR2 sequences are SGHNT and YYREEE (reference sequence).

The chain has TRBV29-1 and TRBJ2-2; D is ambiguous. This CDR3 spans 12 amino acids. In germline, CDR1 is SQVTM, CDR2 ANQGSEA. Trimming removed 4 bases at V and 6 bases at J, with 9 bases between. CDR3 in DNA: TGCAGCGTTGGGTGGGTTGCCGGGGAGCTGTTTTTT. It encodes CSVGWVAGELFF.

This clonotype has just a few counts. The chain employs TRBV5-1 and TRBJ2-7; 11 nucleotides match TRBD1. The V gene end was trimmed by 3 bases and the J gene end by 7 bases; junction bases not matched to a gene: 6. Germline lookup yields CDR1 SGHRS and CDR2 YFSETQ. The CDR3 length is 14 residues. The CDR3 DNA follows: TGCGCCAGCAGCTCCGGACAGGGGGCGTGGGAGCAGTACTTC. Translation gives CASSSGQGAWEQYF.

In regard to this clonotype: It may be a read error: a sequence one base away is much more abundant. V and J are TRBV29-1 and TRBJ1-5, with D tentatively TRBD1 (5 bases). The CDR3 is 13 amino acids. The germline V gene encodes CDR1 SQVTM and CDR2 ANQGSEA. DNA for the CDR3: TGCCCCAATAGGTCAGGGCGTAATCAGCCCCAGCATTTT. It specifies CPNRSGRNQPQHF.

This chain uses TRBV10-3 with TRBJ2-3; the D is unclear. Germline lookup yields CDR1 ENHRY and CDR2 SYGVKD. There are 13 residues in the CDR3. V was trimmed by 5 bases and J by 2 bases, leaving 8 bases between them. The CDR3 protein is CAISTEYTDTQYF. CDR3 sequence (DNA): TGTGCCATCAGTACAGAATACACAGATACGCAGTATTTT.

Concerning this clonotype: This sequence may be a read error, since a much larger clone differs from it by one base. The chain is built from TRBV5-4 and TRBJ2-7; D is unresolved. The germline CDR1 and CDR2 sequences are SGHNT and YYREEE (reference sequence). Trimming took off 4 bases at V and 6 bases at J, with 17 bases between the two ends. The CDR3 sequence is 14 residues long. CDR3 loop: CASSIDNNEAEQYF. CDR3 in DNA: TGTGCCAGCAGCATTGACAACAATGAGGCCGAGCAGTACTTC.

The chain links TRBV18 to TRBJ1-4; D may be TRBD1 (5 bases). Deletions cut 3 bases from V and 0 bases from J, with 11 bases between. The germline V gene encodes CDR1 KGHSH and CDR2 LQKENI. The CDR3 length is 16 residues. The CDR3 sequence is CASSPVAGTTNEKLFF. The CDR3 nucleotides read TGTGCCAGCTCACCGGTCGCAGGGACAACTAATGAAAAACTGTTTTTT.

This chain links TRBV20-1 with TRBJ2-5; D uncertain. The CDR3 sequence is 17 residues long. Germline V CDR1 and CDR2: DFQATT, SNEGSKA (reference sequence). V lost 7 bases and J 3 bases, leaving 27 bases between the germline ends. In DNA form, the CDR3 reads TGCAGTGTCGACGCGCTTGTATTGATTTCCGGAAAAGAGACCCAGTACTTC. Residues: CSVDALVLISGKETQYF.

V is TRBV5-4 and J is TRBJ2-3; 7 positions agree with TRBD2. Germline CDR1 reads SGHNT; CDR2 reads YYREEE (reference sequence). Trimming removed 0 bases from V and 0 bases from J; junction bases left unmatched: 4. The CDR3 length is 16 residues. This CDR3 is CASSLAGGRSTDTQYF. For the CDR3, the DNA is TGTGCCAGCAGCTTGGCGGGGGGACGAAGCACAGATACGCAGTATTTT.

This clonotype was counted ten times or more. The chain combines TRBV4-1 with TRBJ1-5; D perhaps matches TRBD1 (5 bases). The CDR3 extends over 17 amino acids. V dropped 1 base and J dropped 2 bases, with 15 bases sitting between them. Germline-derived CDR1 and CDR2 are MGHRA and YSYEKL. The CDR3 reads CASSQGRGPLGNQPQHF. The CDR3 DNA reads TGCGCCAGCAGCCAAGGCCGGGGACCGCTCGGCAATCAGCCCCAGCATTTT.

A remark on this clonotype: This likely comes from a read error, as the CDR3 has no conserved phenylalanine or tryptophan at its end. The gene calls are TRBV6-6 and TRBJ2-3, with TRBD2 matching over 11 bases. CDR1 and CDR2 from the germline V gene are MNHNY and SVGAGI (reference sequence). This CDR3 comprises 17 residues. Unmatched junction bases numbered 13, after V lost 8 bases and J lost 3 bases. The CDR3 coding sequence is TGTGCCAGCCAGTTAGCGGGGGGGCCGGGTCGAACAGATACGCAGTATTTG. Residues: CASQLAGGPGRTDTQYL.

The chain uses TRBV5-4 and TRBJ2-5, with a tentative D call TRBD1 (5 bases). Germline loops: CDR1 SGHNT, CDR2 YYREEE (reference sequence). This CDR3 has 12 amino acids. Deletions cut 9 bases from V and 1 base from J, with 10 bases between. CDR3 sequence (DNA): TGTGCCACCGGACAATTCCAAGAGACCCAGTACTTC. Its translation: CATGQFQETQYF.

The chain combines TRBV7-2 with TRBJ2-7; D possibly corresponds to TRBD2 (6 bases). The CDR3 is made up of 12 amino acids. With 8 bases removed from V and 4 bases from J, the gap between germline ends came to 12 bases. CDR1 and CDR2 (germline): SGHTA, FQGNSA. The CDR3 bases are TGTGCCAGCGGCGAGGCGGGGTACGAGCAGTACTTC. Translated: CASGEAGYEQYF.

This clonotype has at least ten counts. This chain joins TRBV3-1 and TRBJ1-4; 7 nucleotides match TRBD1. Germline lookup yields CDR1 LGHDT and CDR2 YNNKEL (reference sequence). The CDR3 loop spans 13 amino acids. Trimming removed 3 bases from V and 8 bases from J; junction bases left unmatched: 3. The CDR3 DNA follows: TGTGCCAGCAGCCATGCGGACAGGGAAAAACTGTTTTTT. Protein: CASSHADREKLFF.

This clonotype was recorded a few times. The chain combines TRBV27 with TRBJ2-7; 10 bases are shared with TRBD1. Germline trimming cut 5 bases from V and 3 bases from J; bases unmatched to any gene: 7. Germline assignment: CDR1 MNHEY and CDR2 SMNVEV (reference sequence). The CDR3 runs to 15 residues. The CDR3 spells CASSPLTGGSYEQYF. Written as DNA, the CDR3 is TGTGCCAGCAGTCCGTTGACAGGGGGCAGCTACGAGCAGTACTTC.

This clonotype was found a few times. This chain joins TRBV5-1 and TRBJ1-5, with 7 bases lining up with TRBD1. The CDR3 contains 15 residues. V lost 0 bases and J lost 5; bases outside the gene matches: 5. Germline assignment: CDR1 SGHRS and CDR2 YFSETQ. CDR3 nucleotide sequence: TGCGCCAGCAGCTTGGAGGGGGCTACAGATCAGCCCCAGCATTTT. As protein: CASSLEGATDQPQHF.

This clonotype was detected only once. It may be a read error: a sequence one base away is much more abundant. The V gene is TRBV29-1, the J gene TRBJ2-3, with D uncertain. Germline lookup yields CDR1 SQVTM and CDR2 ANQGSEA. Trimming cost V 0 bases and J 14 bases, with 15 bases left between them. This CDR3 contains 12 residues. The CDR3: CSVEDPCAEGYF. The CDR3 DNA is TGCAGCGTTGAAGATCCTTGCGCCGAAGGGTATTTT.

The V call is TRBV6-2 or TRBV6-3, the J call TRBJ1-5; D perhaps matches TRBD1 (6 bases). CDR1 and CDR2 (germline): MNHEY, SVGEGT. This CDR3 contains 14 residues. The V and J ends lost 6 bases and 4 bases respectively, with 13 bases between them. The CDR3 loop is CASRPQGNNQPQHF. The CDR3 DNA sequence: TGTGCCAGCAGACCCCAGGGGAATAATCAGCCCCAGCATTTT.

This clonotype has a count of ten or more. The gene calls are TRBV28 and TRBJ1-1; D call uncertain. The V end was cut by 1 base, the J end by 1 base, with 10 bases between. The CDR3 totals 15 residues. CDR1 is MDHEN and CDR2 is SYDVKM in the germline V gene. In DNA form, the CDR3 reads TGTGCCAGCAGTTTATCTTCCCGGACGAACACTGAAGCTTTCTTT. Translating gives CASSLSSRTNTEAFF. Looking up the rest from reference TRBV28 and TRBJ1-1 gives the full variable domain: DVKVTQSSRYLVKRTGEKVFLECVQDMDHENMFWYRQDPGLGLRLIYFSYDVKMKEKGDIPEGYSVSREKKERFSLILESASTNQTSMYLCASSLSSRTNTEAFFGQGTRLTVV.

CDR3 protein: CASSLWRGGTDTQYF. The CDR3 DNA reads as TGTGCCAGCAGCTTATGGCGCGGGGGAACAGATACGCAGTATTTT. This rearrangement joins TRBV7-6 to TRBJ2-3, with 7 bases matching TRBD2. This CDR3 region has 15 residues. V was pared by 2 bases and J by 3 bases, with 5 bases of the junction left unmatched. Germline CDR1 and CDR2: SGHVS and FNYEAQ.

In its sample, this clonotype was seen many times. In nucleotides, the CDR3 is TGTGCCAGCAGTCCGCAGACAGGGCCTAATGAAAAACTGTTTTTT. Residues: CASSPQTGPNEKLFF. V is TRBV28 and J is TRBJ1-4; 7 bases line up with TRBD1. J gave up 3 bases and V 5 bases, and 6 bases lay outside the gene matches. CDR1 is MDHEN and CDR2 is SYDVKM in the germline V gene. This CDR3 has 15 residues.

This clonotype was recorded a few times. The genes are TRBV24-1 and TRBJ1-3; no clear D gene. This CDR3 region has 13 residues. Trimming shortened V by 4 bases and J by 3 bases, and 6 bases separated the two germline ends. Per the germline V gene, CDR1 is KGHDR and CDR2 is SFDVKD. The CDR3 loop is CATSEGYGNTIYF. As DNA, the CDR3 is TGTGCCACCAGTGAGGGTTATGGAAACACCATATATTTT.

This clonotype showed up many times. The V gene is TRBV9, the J gene TRBJ2-3; possible D gene TRBD2, 5 bases. In germline, CDR1 is SGDLS, CDR2 YYNGEE. The CDR3 is 13 residues long. V was shortened by 4 bases and J by 2 bases, with 8 bases between the two germline ends. The CDR3 coding sequence is TGTGCCAGCAGCCCTGACTACACAGATACGCAGTATTTT. This translates into CASSPDYTDTQYF.